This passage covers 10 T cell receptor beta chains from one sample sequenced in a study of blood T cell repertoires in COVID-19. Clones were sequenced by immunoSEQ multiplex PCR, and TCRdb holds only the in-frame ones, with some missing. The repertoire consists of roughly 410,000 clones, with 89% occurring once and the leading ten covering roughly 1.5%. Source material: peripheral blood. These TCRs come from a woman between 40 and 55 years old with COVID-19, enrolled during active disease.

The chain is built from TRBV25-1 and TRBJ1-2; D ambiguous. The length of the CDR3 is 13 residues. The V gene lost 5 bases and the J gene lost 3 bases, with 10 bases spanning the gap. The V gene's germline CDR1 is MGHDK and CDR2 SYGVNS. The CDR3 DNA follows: TGTGCCAGCAGTCTCGCGAATTACTATGGCTACACCTTC. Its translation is CASSLANYYGYTF.

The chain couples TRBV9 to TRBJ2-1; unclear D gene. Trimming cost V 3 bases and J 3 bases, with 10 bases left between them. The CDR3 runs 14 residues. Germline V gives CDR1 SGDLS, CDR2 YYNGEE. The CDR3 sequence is CASSDSTYYNEQFF. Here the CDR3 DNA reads TGTGCCAGCAGCGACAGTACTTACTACAATGAGCAGTTCTTC.

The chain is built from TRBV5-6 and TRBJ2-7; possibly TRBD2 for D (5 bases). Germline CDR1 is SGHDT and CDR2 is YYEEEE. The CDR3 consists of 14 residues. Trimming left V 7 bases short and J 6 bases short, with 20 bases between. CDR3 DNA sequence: TGTGCCAGCCTCCGGAGGCAGAACCCCGCCGAGCAGTACTTC. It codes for CASLRRQNPAEQYF.

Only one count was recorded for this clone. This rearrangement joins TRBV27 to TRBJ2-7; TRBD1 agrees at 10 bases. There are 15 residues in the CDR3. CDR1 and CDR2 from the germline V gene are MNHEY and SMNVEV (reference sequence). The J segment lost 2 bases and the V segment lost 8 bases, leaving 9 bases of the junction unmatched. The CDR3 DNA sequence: TGTGCCAGCTGGACGCGGGACAGGGGTCCCTACGAGCAGTACTTC. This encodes CASWTRDRGPYEQYF.

In nucleotides, the CDR3 is TGTGCCAGCAGTGAATCACTGGGGGCAGGGGGCATAGGGTATGGCTACACCTTC. Protein: CASSESLGAGGIGYGYTF. V usage is TRBV25-1 and J usage is TRBJ1-2; 8 nucleotides align to TRBD1. Germline CDR1 and CDR2: MGHDK and SYGVNS. The CDR3 contains 18 residues. The V gene end was trimmed by 1 base and the J gene end by 5 bases; junction bases not matched to a gene: 15.

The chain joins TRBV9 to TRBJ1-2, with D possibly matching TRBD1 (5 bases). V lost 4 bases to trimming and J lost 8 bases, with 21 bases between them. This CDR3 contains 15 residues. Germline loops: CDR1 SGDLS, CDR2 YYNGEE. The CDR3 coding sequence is TGTGCCAGCAGCCCCCGGGGTCTGGGAGGGGCGGGCTACACCTTC. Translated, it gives CASSPRGLGGAGYTF.

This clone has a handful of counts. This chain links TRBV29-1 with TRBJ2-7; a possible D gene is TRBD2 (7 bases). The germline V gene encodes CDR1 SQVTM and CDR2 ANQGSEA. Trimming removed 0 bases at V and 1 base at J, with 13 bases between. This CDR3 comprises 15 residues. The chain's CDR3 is CSVEDRRGGSYEQYF. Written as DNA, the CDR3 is TGCAGCGTTGAAGATCGGAGGGGGGGTTCCTACGAGCAGTACTTC.

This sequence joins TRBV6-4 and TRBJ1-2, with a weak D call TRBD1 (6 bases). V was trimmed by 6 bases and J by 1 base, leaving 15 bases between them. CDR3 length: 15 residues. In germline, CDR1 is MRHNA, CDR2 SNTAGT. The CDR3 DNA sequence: TGTGCCAGCAGCCCAACAGGGCCTTATAACTATGGCTACACCTTC. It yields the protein CASSPTGPYNYGYTF.

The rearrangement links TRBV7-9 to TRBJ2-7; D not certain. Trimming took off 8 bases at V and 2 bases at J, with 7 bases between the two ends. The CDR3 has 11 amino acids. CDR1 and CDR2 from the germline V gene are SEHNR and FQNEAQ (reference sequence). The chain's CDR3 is CASQKTYEQYF. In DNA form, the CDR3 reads TGTGCCAGCCAAAAAACCTACGAGCAGTACTTC. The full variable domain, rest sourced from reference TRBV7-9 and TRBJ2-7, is DTGVSQNPRHKITKRGQNVTFRCDPISEHNRLYWYRQTLGQGPEFLTYFQNEAQLEKSRLLSDRFSAERPKGSFSTLEIQRTEQGDSAMYLCASQKTYEQYFGPGTRLTVT.

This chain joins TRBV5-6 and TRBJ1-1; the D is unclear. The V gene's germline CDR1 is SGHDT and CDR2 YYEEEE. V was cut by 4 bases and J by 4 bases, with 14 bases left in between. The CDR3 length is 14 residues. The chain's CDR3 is CASSPAPLGTEAFF. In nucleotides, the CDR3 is TGTGCCAGCAGCCCCGCGCCCCTTGGCACTGAAGCTTTCTTT. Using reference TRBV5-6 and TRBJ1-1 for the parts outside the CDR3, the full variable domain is DAGVTQSPTHLIKTRGQQVTLRCSPKSGHDTVSWYQQALGQGPQFIFQYYEEEERQRGNFPDRFSGHQFPNYSSELNVNALLLGDSALYLCASSPAPLGTEAFFGQGTRLTVV.